This TCR beta chain was captured by sequencing in a study of early T cells in non-severe SARS-CoV-2 infection. About the research overall: Sequencing targeted bulk RNA from unsorted whole blood, leaving chains unpaired.

Turning to this clonotype: What it binds is not known.

V lost 4 bases and J lost 8; bases outside the gene matches: 8. The CDR3 runs 14 residues. Germline V gene lookup returns CDR1 MGHRA and CDR2 YSYEKL. Study-wide results and limits: There was a bias toward anti-spike CD8 responses in VDJdb matching, which missed private and CD4 specificities.

Individual cDNA molecules were tagged with unique molecular identifiers. TCRdb re-derived calls from the 5' RACE reads in MiXCR, one entry per CDR3 protein. The sample yields roughly 90,000 distinct CDR3 sequences, 14% to 15% seen once. The sequencing sample was made of whole blood. The TCR was taken from an adult who was a healthcare worker with PCR-confirmed SARS-CoV-2 infection or an uninfected control (not recorded which). The chain is built from TRBV4-1 and TRBJ1-2, with TRBD1 matching 9 bases. CDR3 bases: TGCGCCAGCAGCCCCAAACAGGGGGCTAGGGGCTACACCTTC. This gives the protein CASSPKQGARGYTF.